The count of the clone carrying this T cell receptor beta chain is one. The data were taken from a study of control samples from healthy donors and cancer patients. Produced via immunoSEQ multiplex PCR; TCRdb's table is partial and in-frame only. The repertoire includes some 170,000 clones, about 94% of them detected once, and 13% to 15% sits in the top ten. CDR1 and CDR2 (germline): SGHRS, YFSETQ. The V gene end was trimmed by 0 bases and the J gene end by 0 bases; junction bases not matched to a gene: 6. This CDR3 is built from 18 residues. The clonotype was recovered from a man aged 55 to 70 with colorectal cancer. The rearrangement joins TRBV5-1 to TRBJ2-2, with 9 bases that match TRBD2. The specimen sequenced was PBMCs. The CDR3 nucleotides read TGCGCCAGCAGCTTGGGGGCCGAGCGGGGGGCGAACACCGGGGAGCTGTTTTTT. This gives the protein CASSLGAERGANTGELFF.